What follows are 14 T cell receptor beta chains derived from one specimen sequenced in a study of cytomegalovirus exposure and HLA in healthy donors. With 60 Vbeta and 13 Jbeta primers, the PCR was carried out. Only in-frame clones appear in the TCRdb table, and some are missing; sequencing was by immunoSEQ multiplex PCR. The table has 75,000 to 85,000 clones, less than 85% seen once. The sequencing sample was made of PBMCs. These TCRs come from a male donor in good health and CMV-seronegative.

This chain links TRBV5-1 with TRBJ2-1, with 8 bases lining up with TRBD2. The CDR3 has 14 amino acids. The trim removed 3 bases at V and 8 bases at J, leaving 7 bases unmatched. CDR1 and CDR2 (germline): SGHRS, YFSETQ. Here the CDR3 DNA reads TGCGCCAGCAGCTCGGCGGGAGGTTGGGATGAGCAGTTCTTC. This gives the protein CASSSAGGWDEQFF.

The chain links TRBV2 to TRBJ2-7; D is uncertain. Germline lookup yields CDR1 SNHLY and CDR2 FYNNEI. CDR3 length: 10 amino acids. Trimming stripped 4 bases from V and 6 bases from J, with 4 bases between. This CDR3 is CASSVGEQYF. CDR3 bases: TGTGCCAGCAGTGTCGGCGAGCAGTACTTC. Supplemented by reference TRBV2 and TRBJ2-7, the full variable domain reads EPEVTQTPSHQVTQMGQEVILRCVPISNHLYFYWYRQILGQKVEFLVSFYNNEISEKSEIFDDQFSVERPDGSNFTLKIRSTKLEDSAMYFCASSVGEQYFGPGTRLTVT.

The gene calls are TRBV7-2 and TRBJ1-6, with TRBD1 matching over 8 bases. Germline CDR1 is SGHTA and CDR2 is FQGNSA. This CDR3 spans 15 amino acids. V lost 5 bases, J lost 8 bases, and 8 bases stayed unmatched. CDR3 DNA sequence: TGTGCCAGCAGCACCCGACAGGGGAAGGATTCACCCCTCCACTTT. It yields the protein CASSTRQGKDSPLHF.

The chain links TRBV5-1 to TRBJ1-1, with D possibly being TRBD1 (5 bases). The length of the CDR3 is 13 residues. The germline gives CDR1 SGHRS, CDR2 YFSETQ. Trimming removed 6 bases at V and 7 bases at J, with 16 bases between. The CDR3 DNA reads TGCGCCAGCACCTGGGGGGACGGAAATGAAGCTTTCTTT. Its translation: CASTWGDGNEAFF. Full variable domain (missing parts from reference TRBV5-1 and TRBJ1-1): KAGVTQTPRYLIKTRGQQVTLSCSPISGHRSVSWYQQTPGQGLQFLFEYFSETQRNKGNFPGRFSGRQFSNSRSEMNVSTLELGDSALYLCASTWGDGNEAFFGQGTRLTVV.

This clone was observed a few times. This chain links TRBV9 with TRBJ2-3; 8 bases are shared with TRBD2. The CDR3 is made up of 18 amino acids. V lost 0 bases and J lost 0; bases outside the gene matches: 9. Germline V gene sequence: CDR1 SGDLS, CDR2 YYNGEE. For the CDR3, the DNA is TGTGCCAGCAGCGTAGCCGCTAGCGGGTACTCTAGCACAGATACGCAGTATTTT. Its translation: CASSVAASGYSSTDTQYF.

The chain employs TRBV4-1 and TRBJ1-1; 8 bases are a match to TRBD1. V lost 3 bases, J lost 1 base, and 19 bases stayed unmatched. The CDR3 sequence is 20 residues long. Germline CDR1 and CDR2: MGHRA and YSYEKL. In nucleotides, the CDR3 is TGCGCCAGCAGCCAGCTGACAGGGGCGAGGTCAGCTAACAAGAACACTGAAGCTTTCTTT. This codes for CASSQLTGARSANKNTEAFF.

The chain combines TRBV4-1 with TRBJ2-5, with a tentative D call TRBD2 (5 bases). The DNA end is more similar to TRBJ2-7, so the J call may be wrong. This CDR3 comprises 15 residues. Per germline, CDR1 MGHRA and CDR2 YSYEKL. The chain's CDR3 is CASSPLPDFLNEQYF. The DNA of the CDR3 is TGCGCCAGCAGCCCCCTCCCGGACTTTCTAAACGAGCAGTACTTC.

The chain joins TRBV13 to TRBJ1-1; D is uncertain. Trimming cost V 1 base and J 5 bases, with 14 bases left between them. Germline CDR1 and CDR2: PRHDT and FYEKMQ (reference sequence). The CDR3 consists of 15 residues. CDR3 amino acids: CASSLDDGVGTEAFF. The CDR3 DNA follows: TGTGCCAGCAGCTTAGATGACGGGGTTGGGACTGAAGCTTTCTTT.

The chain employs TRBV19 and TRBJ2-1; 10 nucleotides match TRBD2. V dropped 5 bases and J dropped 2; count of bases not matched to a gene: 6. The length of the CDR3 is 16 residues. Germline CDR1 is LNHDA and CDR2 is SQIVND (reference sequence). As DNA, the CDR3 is TGTGCCAGTAGTCCCCTAGCGGGGGTCCCCTACAATGAGCAGTTCTTC. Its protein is CASSPLAGVPYNEQFF. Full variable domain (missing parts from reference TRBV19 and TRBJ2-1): DGGITQSPKYLFRKEGQNVTLSCEQNLNHDAMYWYRQDPGQGLRLIYYSQIVNDFQKGDIAEGYSVSREKKESFPLTVTSAQKNPTAFYLCASSPLAGVPYNEQFFGPGTRLTVL.

CDR3 region: CASSPRPLAPNYEQYF. The CDR3 nucleotides read TGTGCCAGCTCACCGCGGCCACTAGCTCCCAACTACGAGCAGTACTTC. The J gene is TRBJ2-7, the V gene TRBV18; D is perhaps TRBD2 (6 bases). The CDR3 contains 16 residues. Trimming left V 3 bases short and J 3 bases short, with 18 bases between. Germline assignment: CDR1 KGHSH and CDR2 LQKENI.

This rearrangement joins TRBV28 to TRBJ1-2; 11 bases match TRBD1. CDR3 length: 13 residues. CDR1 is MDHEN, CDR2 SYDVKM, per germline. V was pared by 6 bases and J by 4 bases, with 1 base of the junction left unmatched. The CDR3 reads CASRGTGGYGYTF. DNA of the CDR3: TGTGCCAGCAGGGGGACAGGGGGCTATGGCTACACCTTC.

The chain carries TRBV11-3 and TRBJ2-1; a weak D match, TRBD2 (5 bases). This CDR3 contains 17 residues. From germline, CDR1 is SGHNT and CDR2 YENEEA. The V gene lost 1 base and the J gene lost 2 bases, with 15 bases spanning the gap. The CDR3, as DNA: TGTGCCAGCAGCTTAGGCATTTCGCGGGCCGCCTACAATGAGCAGTTCTTC. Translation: CASSLGISRAAYNEQFF.

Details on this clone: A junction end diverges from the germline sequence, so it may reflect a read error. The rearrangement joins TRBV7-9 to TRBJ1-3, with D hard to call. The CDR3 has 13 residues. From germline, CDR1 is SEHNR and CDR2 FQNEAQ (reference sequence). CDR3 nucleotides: TGTTCCAGCAGCCCCTTCGGGGGAAACACCATATATTTT. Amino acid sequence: CSSSPFGGNTIYF.

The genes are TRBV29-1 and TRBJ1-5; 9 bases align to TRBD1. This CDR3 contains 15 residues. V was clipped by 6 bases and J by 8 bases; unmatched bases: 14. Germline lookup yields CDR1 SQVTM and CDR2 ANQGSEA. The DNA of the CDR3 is TGCAGCGTGGGCGGGGTGACAGGGGGGTTGGAGCCCCAGCATTTT. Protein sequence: CSVGGVTGGLEPQHF.